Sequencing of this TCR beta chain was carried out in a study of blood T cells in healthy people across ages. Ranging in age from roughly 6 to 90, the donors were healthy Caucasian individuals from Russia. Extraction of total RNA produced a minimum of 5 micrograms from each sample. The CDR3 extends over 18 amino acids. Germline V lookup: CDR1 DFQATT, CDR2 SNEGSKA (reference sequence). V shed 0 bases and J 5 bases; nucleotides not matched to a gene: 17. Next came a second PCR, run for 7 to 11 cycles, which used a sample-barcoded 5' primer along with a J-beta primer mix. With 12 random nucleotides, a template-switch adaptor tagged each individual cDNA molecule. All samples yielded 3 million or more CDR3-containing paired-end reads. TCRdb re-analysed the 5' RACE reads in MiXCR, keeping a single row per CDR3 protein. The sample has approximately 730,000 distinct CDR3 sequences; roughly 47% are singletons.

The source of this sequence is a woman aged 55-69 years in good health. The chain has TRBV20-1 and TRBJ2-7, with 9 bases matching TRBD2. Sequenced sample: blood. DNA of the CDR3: TGCAGTGCTAGAGATTCGGTAGCGGGAGACCCGTTCATTAACGAGCAGTACTTC. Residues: CSARDSVAGDPFINEQYF.